Reported below is one T cell receptor (beta chain). Its antigen target is currently unknown. One base away there is no much larger clone; base qualities are not given. The label giving this sample's treatment or condition can be read as: live attenuated yellow fever vaccine strain. At every blood-draw timepoint, two biological replicates of bulk PBMCs were collected. PBMCs were isolated from peripheral blood using a standard Ficoll-Paque protocol. TriZol was used to extract RNA from bulk PBMCs, CD4 and CD8 fractions, and dextramer-positive and dextramer-negative fractions. This sample is part of a study of T cells after yellow fever vaccination (dated by TCRdb to about 2019). Study-level background: The SMART-Seq v4 Ultra Low Input RNA kit was used to prepare libraries from fractions with low cell numbers. The cohort comprised two healthy male donors, one aged 18 to 30 and one aged 30 to 39 years. Bulk TCR alpha and beta repertoires were sequenced longitudinally to track T-cell clones before and after primary and booster YFV17D yellow fever vaccination. Blood was drawn at multiple timepoints before and after primary and secondary immunization, with bulk PBMC replicates and cell subsets isolated. Broader findings and caveats from the paper: A small fraction of clonotypes showed up in both the CD4 and CD8 compartments, probably as a result of convergent recombination. FACS-sorted repertoires could contain abundant contaminating clonotypes from the bulk population, so computational filtering was required. Because the study included only a couple of donors, the extent to which the findings can be generalized is limited. Most clones expanded after primary vaccination were re-detected after the booster (almost 97% of CD4 and around 88% of CD8), suggesting broad memory maintenance. Compared with the primary T-cell response, the secondary T-cell response was weaker but faster, peaking on day 5 rather than day 15.

TCR cDNA was synthesized by 5'RACE template switching, through which a universal primer site and unique molecular identifiers were introduced. cDNA synthesis was primed from both the TCR alpha and TCR beta constant segments. Library amplification used two PCR steps, and the second PCR step added sample barcodes and sequencing adapters. Sequencing of libraries was performed on Illumina HiSeq 2500 (2x100 bp) or NovaSeq (2x150 bp). In the original analysis: MIGEC handled demultiplexing of reads and collapsing into UMI consensus sequences, while MiXCR performed V(D)J alignment. Using edgeR on replicate PBMC samples, clonotypes were called vaccine-responding if FDR was below 0.01 and the log2 fold change was above 5 up to day 15. Each bulk clonotype received a CD4 or CD8 identity based on whether the sequenced CD4 or CD8 repertoire contained that clonotype at higher abundance. TCRdb applied fastp at Q25 and MiXCR to the public reads, then kept only in-frame beta chains. Here each entry gathers all rows of one CDR3 protein and keeps the most common genes and DNA. What appears here as the V and J calls and clone size reflects TCRdb's work, not the paper's. The sample table contains hundreds of thousands of distinct CDR3 sequences; only one count was recorded for around 16% of them. Roughly 17% of the sample lies in the top ten.

The CDR3 contains 14 residues, cysteine and phenylalanine counted. Of the read, only the CDR3 DNA is kept; its 42 bases are in frame from base 1. The germline ends are 16 bases apart after V is trimmed by 7 bases and J by 3 bases. Based on the germline V gene, the CDR1 and CDR2 sequences are SGHTA and FQGNSA. The sample here was PBMCs, taken about 5 days after the first yellow fever vaccination. The chain is encoded by TRBV7-2 joined to TRBJ2-7; the D gene remains uncertain. The receptor's source is a man younger than 35 who received the YFV17D yellow fever vaccine. The CDR3 protein sequence reads: CASNAVGRNYEQYF. The sequence in DNA is TGTGCCAGCAATGCGGTAGGCCGGAACTACGAGCAGTACTTC.